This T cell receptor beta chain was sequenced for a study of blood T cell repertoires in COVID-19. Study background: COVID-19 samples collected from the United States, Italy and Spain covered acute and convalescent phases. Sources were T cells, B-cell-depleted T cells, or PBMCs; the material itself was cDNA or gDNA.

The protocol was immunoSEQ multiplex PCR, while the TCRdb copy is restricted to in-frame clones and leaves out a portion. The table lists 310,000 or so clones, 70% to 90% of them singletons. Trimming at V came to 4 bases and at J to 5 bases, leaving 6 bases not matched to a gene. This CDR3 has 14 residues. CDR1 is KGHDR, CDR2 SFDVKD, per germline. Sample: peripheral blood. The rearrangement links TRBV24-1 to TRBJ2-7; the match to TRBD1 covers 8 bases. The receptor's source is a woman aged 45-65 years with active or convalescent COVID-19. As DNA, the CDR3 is TGTGCCACCAGTGACCCGGACAGGGCTCACGAGCAGTACTTC. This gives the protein CATSDPDRAHEQYF.